This T cell receptor (beta chain) appears in the sequencing data of a study of T cells in Graves' hyperthyroidism and ophthalmopathy. As for the study in general: Blood from the periphery was taken at initial diagnosis, before any treatment.

Researchers amplified the TCR beta CDR3 regions from RNA transcripts. HTBI primers were used for first-round RT-PCR of the TCR CDR3. From the multiplex PCR reads, TCRdb called clonotypes with MiXCR, one entry per CDR3 protein. The profile covers about 690,000 distinct CDR3 sequences, with roughly a sixth appearing a single time and 15% to 18% taken by the ten largest. Germline V gene lookup returns CDR1 ENHRY and CDR2 SYGVKD. The germline V and J ends were trimmed by 3 bases and 1 base, with 18 bases remaining between them. The CDR3 consists of 17 residues. This clonotype was recorded at least ten times.

Sample: blood. V is TRBV10-3 and J is TRBJ1-1; the D is unclear. The source of this sequence is a man between 45 and 60 years old with Graves' hyperthyroidism. The DNA of the CDR3 is TGTGCCATCAGTGACCCCGGGAGAGCCGAGGAGAACACTGAAGCTTTCTTT. Translation: CAISDPGRAEENTEAFF.